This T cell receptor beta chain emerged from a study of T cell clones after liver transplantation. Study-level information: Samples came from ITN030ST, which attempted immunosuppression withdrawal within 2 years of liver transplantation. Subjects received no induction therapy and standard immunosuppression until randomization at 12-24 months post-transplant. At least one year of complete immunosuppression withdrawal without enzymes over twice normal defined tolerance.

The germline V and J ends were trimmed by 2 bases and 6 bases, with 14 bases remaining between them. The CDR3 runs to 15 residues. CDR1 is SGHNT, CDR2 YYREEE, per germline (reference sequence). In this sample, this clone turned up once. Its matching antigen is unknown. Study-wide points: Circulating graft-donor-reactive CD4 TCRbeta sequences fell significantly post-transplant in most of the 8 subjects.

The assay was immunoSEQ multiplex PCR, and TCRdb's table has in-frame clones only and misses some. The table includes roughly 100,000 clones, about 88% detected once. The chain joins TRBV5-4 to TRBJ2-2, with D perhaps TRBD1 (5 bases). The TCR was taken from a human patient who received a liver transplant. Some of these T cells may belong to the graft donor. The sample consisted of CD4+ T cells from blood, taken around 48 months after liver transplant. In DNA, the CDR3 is TGTGCCAGCAGCTTTAGTATGGGGCGACCCGGGGAGCTGTTTTTT. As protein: CASSFSMGRPGELFF.